The following is a T cell receptor beta chain sequence with its context. In the authors' methods: ImmunoSEQ supplied junction-only sequences lacking quality scores, so filtering was different. TCRdb's copy holds only in-frame clones and misses some; the assay was immunoSEQ multiplex PCR. That table is the source of V, J and clone size, and D and trimming were worked out from the DNA. The sample carries some 1,100,000 clones, approximately 78% recorded once. This entry is derived from a study of shared clonotypes between healthy human individuals. The TCR originated in a man between 18 and 35 years old in good health. Some clones in this sample may be carry-over from other donors' samples. Sequencing used memory CD4+ T cells from PBMCs. Described subset: CD45RA-negative fraction.

The CDR3 loop is CASSGPLPYEQYF. CDR3 nucleotides: TGTGCCAGCAGTGGTCCCCTACCCTACGAGCAGTACTTC. The chain uses TRBV2 and TRBJ2-7, with D unclear. The CDR3 is made up of 13 amino acids. Germline lookup yields CDR1 SNHLY and CDR2 FYNNEI. Between the trimmed V and J ends, which lost 4 bases and 2 bases, there was a span of 9 bases. Together with reference TRBV2 and TRBJ2-7, the CDR3 gives the full variable domain: EPEVTQTPSHQVTQMGQEVILRCVPISNHLYFYWYRQILGQKVEFLVSFYNNEISEKSEIFDDQFSVERPDGSNFTLKIRSTKLEDSAMYFCASSGPLPYEQYFGPGTRLTVT.